This T cell receptor (beta chain) was identified during a study of memory CD4+ T cells and cytomegalovirus serostatus. The ends lost 7 bases at V and 8 bases at J; junction bases unmatched: 15. The germline V gene has CDR1 LNHDA and CDR2 SQIVND (reference sequence). The CDR3 contains 16 residues. This clone showed up just a few times. The sort gate was single viable CD3+CD4+CD8-CD45RO+ cells for memory CD4+ T cells. CD4+ T cells were isolated by positive magnetic selection. Produced via immunoSEQ multiplex PCR; TCRdb's table is partial and in-frame only. The sample records 50,000 to 60,000 clones, 80% to 90% being singletons.

The receptor was derived from an adult in good health and CMV-seropositive. Sample: memory CD4+ T cells from blood. J is TRBJ2-1 and V is TRBV19; TRBD2 agrees at 9 bases. In nucleotides, the CDR3 is TGTGCCAGTACGACCGGGCGCGGGAGGGCCGGAGATGAGCAGTTCTTC. Protein sequence: CASTTGRGRAGDEQFF. The full variable domain, rest sourced from reference TRBV19 and TRBJ2-1, is DGGITQSPKYLFRKEGQNVTLSCEQNLNHDAMYWYRQDPGQGLRLIYYSQIVNDFQKGDIAEGYSVSREKKESFPLTVTSAQKNPTAFYLCASTTGRGRAGDEQFFGPGTRLTVL.